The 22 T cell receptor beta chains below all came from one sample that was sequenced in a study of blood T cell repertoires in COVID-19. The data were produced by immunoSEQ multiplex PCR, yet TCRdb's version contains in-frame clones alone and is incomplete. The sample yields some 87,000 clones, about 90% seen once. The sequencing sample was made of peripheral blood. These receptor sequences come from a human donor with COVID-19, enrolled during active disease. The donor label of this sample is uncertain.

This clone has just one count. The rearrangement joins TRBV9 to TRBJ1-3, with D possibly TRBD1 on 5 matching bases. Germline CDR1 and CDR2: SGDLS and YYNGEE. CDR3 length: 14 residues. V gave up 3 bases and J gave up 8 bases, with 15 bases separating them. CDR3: CASSGTTGEDTIYF. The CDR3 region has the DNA TGTGCCAGCAGCGGGACGACGGGGGAGGACACCATATATTTT.

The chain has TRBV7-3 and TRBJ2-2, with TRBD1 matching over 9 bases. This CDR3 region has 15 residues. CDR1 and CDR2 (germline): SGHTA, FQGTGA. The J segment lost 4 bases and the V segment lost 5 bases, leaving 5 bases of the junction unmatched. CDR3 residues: CASSRQGGSTGELFF. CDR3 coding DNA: TGTGCCAGCAGCCGACAGGGGGGAAGCACCGGGGAGCTGTTTTTT.

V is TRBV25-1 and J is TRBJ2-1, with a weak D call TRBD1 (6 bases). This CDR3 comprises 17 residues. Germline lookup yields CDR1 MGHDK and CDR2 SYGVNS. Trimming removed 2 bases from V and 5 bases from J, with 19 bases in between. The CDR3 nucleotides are TGTGCCAGCAGTGAACCACTCGCGCAGGGGAAAAACAATGAGCAGTTCTTC. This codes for CASSEPLAQGKNNEQFF.

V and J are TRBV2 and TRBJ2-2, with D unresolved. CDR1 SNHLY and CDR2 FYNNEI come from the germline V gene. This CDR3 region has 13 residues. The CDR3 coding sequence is TGTGCTGGCGCTTCGGGGAACACCGGGGAGCTGTTTTTT. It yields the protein CAGASGNTGELFF.

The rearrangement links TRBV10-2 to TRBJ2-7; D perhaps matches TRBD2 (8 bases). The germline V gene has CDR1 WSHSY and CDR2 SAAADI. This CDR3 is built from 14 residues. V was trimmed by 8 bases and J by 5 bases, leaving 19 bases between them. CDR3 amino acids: CASGRGGQRDEQYF. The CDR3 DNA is TGCGCCAGCGGACGGGGGGGACAGAGAGACGAGCAGTACTTC.

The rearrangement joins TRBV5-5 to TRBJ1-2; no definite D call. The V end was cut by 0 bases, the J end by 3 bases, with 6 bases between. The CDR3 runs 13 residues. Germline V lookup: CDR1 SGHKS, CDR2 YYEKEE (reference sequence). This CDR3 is CASSLGLDYGYTF. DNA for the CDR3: TGTGCCAGCAGCTTGGGCCTAGACTATGGCTACACCTTC.

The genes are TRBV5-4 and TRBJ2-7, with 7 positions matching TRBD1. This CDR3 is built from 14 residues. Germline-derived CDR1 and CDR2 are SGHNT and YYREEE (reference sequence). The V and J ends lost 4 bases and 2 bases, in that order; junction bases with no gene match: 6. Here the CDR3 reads CASSPTGTAYEQYF. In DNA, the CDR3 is TGTGCCAGCAGCCCAACCGGGACAGCCTACGAGCAGTACTTC.

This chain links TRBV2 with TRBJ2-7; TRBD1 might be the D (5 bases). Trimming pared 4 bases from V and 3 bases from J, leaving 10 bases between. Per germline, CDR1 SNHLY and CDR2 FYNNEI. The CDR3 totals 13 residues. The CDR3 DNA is TGTGCCAGCAGTGCACAGGTAGTCTACGAGCAGTACTTC. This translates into CASSAQVVYEQYF.

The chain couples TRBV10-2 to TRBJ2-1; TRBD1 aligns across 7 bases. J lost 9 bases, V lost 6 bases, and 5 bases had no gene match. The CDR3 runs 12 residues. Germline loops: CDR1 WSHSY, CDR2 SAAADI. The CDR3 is CASSTGAAEQFF. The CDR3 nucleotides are TGCGCCAGCAGCACAGGGGCGGCTGAGCAGTTCTTC.

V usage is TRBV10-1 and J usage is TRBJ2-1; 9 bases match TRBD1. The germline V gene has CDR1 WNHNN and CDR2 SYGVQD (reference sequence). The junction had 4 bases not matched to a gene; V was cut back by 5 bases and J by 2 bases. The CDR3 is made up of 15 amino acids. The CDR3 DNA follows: TGCGCCAGCAGTCGAGGACAGGGGCCCTACAATGAGCAGTTCTTC. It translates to CASSRGQGPYNEQFF.

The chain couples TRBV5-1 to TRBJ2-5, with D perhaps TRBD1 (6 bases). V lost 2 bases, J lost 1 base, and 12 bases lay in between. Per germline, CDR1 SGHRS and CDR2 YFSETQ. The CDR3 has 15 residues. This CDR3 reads CASSLEQGTQETQYF. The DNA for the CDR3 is TGCGCCAGCAGCTTAGAACAGGGAACCCAAGAGACCCAGTACTTC.

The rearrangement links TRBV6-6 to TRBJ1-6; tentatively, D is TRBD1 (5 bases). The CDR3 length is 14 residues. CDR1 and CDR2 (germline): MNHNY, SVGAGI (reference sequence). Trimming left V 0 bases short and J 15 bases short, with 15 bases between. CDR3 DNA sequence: TGTGCCAGCAGTTACTCGAGACAGCGTCAAGACCTCCACTTT. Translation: CASSYSRQRQDLHF.

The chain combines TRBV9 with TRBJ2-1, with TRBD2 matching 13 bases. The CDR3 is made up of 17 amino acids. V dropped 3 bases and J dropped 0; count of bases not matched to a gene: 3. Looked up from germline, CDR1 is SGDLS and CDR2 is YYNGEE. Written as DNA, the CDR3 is TGTGCCAGCAGCGACCGGACTAGCGGGAGCTCCTACAATGAGCAGTTCTTC. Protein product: CASSDRTSGSSYNEQFF.

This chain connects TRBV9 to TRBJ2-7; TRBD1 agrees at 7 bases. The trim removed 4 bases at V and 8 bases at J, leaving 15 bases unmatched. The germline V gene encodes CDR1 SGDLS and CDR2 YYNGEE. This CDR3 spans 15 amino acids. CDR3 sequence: CASSPSGEGASKQYF. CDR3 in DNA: TGTGCCAGCAGCCCCTCTGGTGAGGGGGCGTCTAAGCAGTACTTC.

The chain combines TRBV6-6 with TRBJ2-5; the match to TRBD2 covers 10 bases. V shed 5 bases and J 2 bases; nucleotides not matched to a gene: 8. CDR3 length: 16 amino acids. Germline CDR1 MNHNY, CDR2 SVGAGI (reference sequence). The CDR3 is CASSNLAGGPQETQYF. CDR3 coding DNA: TGTGCCAGCAGTAACTTAGCGGGGGGCCCTCAAGAGACCCAGTACTTC.

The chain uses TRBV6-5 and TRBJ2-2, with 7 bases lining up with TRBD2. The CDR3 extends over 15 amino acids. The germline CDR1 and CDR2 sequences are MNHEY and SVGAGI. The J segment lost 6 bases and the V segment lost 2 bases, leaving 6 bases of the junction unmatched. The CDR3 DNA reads TGTGCCAGCAGTTACCACCCGGGAGGCGCCGGGGAGCTGTTTTTT. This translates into CASSYHPGGAGELFF.

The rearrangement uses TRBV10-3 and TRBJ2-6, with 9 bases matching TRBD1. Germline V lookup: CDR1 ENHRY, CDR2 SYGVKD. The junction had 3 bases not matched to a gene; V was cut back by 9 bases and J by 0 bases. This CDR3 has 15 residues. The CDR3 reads CAILQGASGANVLTF. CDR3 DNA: TGTGCCATACTACAGGGGGCCTCTGGGGCCAACGTCCTGACTTTC.

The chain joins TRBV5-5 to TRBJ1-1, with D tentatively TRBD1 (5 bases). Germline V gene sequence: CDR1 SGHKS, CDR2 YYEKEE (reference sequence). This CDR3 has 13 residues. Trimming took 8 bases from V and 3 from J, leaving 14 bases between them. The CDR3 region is CASIVGVDTEAFF. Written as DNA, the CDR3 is TGTGCCAGTATTGTAGGGGTGGACACTGAAGCTTTCTTT.

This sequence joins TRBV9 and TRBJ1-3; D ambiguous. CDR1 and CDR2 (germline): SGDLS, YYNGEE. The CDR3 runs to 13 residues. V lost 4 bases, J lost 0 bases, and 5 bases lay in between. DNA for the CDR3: TGTGCCAGCAGCCCTTACTCTGGAAACACCATATATTTT. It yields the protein CASSPYSGNTIYF.

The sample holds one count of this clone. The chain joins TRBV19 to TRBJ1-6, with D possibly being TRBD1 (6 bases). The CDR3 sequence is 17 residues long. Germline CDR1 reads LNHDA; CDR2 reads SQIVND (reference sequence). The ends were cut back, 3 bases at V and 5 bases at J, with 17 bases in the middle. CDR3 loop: CASSIGDGGLHNSPLHF. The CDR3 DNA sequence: TGTGCCAGTAGTATTGGGGATGGGGGCCTCCATAATTCACCCCTCCACTTT.

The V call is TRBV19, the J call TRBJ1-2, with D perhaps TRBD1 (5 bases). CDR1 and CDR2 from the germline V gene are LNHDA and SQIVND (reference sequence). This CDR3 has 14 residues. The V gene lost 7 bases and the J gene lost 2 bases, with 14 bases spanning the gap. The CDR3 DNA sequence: TGTGCCAGTACCATAGCAGGGAAAAACTATGGCTACACCTTC. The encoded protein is CASTIAGKNYGYTF.

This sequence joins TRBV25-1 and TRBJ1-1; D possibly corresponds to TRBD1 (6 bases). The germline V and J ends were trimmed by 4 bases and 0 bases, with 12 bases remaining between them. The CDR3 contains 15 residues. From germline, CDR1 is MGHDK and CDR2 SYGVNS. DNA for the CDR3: TGTGCCAGCAGTGCCGAGGACAGACTGAACACTGAAGCTTTCTTT. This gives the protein CASSAEDRLNTEAFF.